The T cell receptor (beta chain) under discussion was sequenced for a study of blood T cell repertoires in COVID-19. Study details: Sites in the United States, Italy and Spain provided acute and convalescent COVID-19 samples.

From germline, CDR1 is SNHLY and CDR2 FYNNEI. The V and J ends lost 5 bases and 0 bases respectively, with 10 bases between them. The CDR3 extends over 14 amino acids. Study processing details: Reference gene primer amplification yielded estimated nucleated cell counts. Clones were read by immunoSEQ multiplex PCR, and TCRdb kept only the in-frame ones, dropping some. The D gene and trimming were derived from the DNA, and the V and J assignments and clone size from that table. This sample has about 46,000 clones, with 85% to 90% found just once. The sequencing sample was made of peripheral blood. This clonotype was sampled from a human donor in a cohort sampled during active COVID-19. V usage is TRBV2 and J usage is TRBJ1-1, with D possibly TRBD1 on 5 matching bases. The DNA of the CDR3 is TGTGCCAGCAGTTTTCAGGGATTGAACACTGAAGCTTTCTTT. The encoded protein is CASSFQGLNTEAFF.